This TCR beta chain was retrieved from a study of blood T cell repertoires in COVID-19. Only in-frame clones appear in the TCRdb table, and some are missing; sequencing was by immunoSEQ multiplex PCR. There are under 200,000 clones in the sample; around 90% occur only once, and roughly a fifth lies in the top ten. With V trimmed by 3 bases and J by 15 bases, 5 bases remained unmatched. Per the germline V gene, CDR1 is SEHNR and CDR2 is FQNEAQ (reference sequence). The CDR3 covers 11 residues. This sequence was found in a man aged 55 to 70 with active or convalescent COVID-19. Sequenced material: peripheral blood. The chain recombines TRBV7-9 with TRBJ2-1, with 7 bases fitting TRBD1. Here the CDR3 reads CASSFGDSPFF. Written as DNA, the CDR3 is TGTGCCAGCAGCTTTGGGGACAGTCCGTTCTTC.